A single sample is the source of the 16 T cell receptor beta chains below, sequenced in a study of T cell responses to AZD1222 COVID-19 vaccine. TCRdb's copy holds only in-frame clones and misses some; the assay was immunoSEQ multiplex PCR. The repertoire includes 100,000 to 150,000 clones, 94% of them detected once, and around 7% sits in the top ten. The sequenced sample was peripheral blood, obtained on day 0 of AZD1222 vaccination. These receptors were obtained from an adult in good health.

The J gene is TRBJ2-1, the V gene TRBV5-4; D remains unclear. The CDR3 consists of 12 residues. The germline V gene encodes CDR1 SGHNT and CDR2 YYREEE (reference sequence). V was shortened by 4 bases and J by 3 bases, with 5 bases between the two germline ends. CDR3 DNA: TGTGCCAGCAGCCCGGACTACAATGAGCAGTTCTTC. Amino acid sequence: CASSPDYNEQFF.

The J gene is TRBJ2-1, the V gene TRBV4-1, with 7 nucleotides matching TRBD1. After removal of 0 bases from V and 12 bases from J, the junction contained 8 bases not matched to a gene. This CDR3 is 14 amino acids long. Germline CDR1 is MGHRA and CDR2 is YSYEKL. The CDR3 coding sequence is TGCGCCAGCAGCCAAGATGAAGGGGGCAGGGGGCAGTTCTTC. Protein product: CASSQDEGGRGQFF.

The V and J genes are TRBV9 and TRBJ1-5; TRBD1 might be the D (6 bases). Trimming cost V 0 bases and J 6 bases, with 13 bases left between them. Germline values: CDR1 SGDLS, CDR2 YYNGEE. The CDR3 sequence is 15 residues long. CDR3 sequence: CASSVGEQGGQPQHF. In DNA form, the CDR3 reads TGTGCCAGCAGCGTAGGTGAACAGGGTGGTCAGCCCCAGCATTTT.

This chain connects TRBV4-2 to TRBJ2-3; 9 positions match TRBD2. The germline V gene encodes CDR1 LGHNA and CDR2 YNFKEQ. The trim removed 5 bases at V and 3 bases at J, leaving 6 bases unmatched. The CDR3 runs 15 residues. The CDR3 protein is CASSSRLAATDTQYF. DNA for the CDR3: TGTGCCAGCAGCTCCCGACTAGCGGCAACAGATACGCAGTATTTT.

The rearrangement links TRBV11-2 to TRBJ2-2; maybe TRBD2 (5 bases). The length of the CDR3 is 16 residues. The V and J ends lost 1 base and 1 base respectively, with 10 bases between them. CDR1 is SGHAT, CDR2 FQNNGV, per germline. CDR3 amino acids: CASSLGLAMNTGELFF. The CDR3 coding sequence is TGTGCCAGCAGCTTAGGGCTAGCTATGAACACCGGGGAGCTGTTTTTT. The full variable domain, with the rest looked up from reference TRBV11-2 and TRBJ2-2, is EAGVAQSPRYKIIEKRQSVAFWCNPISGHATLYWYQQILGQGPKLLIQFQNNGVVDDSQLPKDRFSAERLKGVDSTLKIQPAKLEDSAVYLCASSLGLAMNTGELFFGEGSRLTVL.

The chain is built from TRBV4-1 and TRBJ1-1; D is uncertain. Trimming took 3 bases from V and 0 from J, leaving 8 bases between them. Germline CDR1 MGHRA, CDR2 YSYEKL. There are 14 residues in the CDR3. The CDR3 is CASSQWPMNTEAFF. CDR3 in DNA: TGCGCCAGCAGCCAGTGGCCCATGAACACTGAAGCTTTCTTT.

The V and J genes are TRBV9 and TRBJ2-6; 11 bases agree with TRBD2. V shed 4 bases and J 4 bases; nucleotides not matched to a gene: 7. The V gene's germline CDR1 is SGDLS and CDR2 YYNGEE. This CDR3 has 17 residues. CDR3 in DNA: TGTGCCAGCAGCCAAACTAGCGGGAGTTCCGGGGCCAACGTCCTGACTTTC. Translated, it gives CASSQTSGSSGANVLTF.

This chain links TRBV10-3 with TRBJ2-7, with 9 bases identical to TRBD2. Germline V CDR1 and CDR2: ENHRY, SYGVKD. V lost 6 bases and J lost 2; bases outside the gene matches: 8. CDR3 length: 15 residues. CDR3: CAIRIAGEAAYEQYF. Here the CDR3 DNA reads TGTGCCATCAGGATAGCGGGAGAGGCGGCCTACGAGCAGTACTTC.

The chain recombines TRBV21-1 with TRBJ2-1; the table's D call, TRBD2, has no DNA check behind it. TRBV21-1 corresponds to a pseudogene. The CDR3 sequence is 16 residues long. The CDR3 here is CASSALTASGSNEQFF. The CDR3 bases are TGTGCCAGCAGCGCCCTGACGGCTAGCGGGAGTAATGAGCAGTTCTTC.

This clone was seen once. The CDR3 reads CASSLYTGSPLHF. In DNA, the CDR3 is TGCGCCAGCAGCCTTTATACGGGGTCACCCCTCCACTTT. The V gene is TRBV4-1, the J gene TRBJ1-6; no reliable D call. The germline V gene has CDR1 MGHRA and CDR2 YSYEKL. The ends were cut back, 4 bases at V and 10 bases at J, with 11 bases in the middle. The CDR3 contains 13 residues.

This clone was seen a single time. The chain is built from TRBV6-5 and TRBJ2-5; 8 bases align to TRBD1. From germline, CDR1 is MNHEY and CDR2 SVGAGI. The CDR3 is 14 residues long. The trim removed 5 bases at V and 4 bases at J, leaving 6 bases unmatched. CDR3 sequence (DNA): TGTGCCAGCAGTCTACGGACAGGGCCAGAGACCCAGTACTTC. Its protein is CASSLRTGPETQYF.

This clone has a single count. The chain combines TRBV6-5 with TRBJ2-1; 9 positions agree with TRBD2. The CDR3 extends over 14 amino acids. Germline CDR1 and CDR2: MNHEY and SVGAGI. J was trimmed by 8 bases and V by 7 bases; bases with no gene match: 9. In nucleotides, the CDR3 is TGTGCCAGCACGGGCGGGAGGGCAGTGGATGAGCAGTTCTTC. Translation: CASTGGRAVDEQFF.

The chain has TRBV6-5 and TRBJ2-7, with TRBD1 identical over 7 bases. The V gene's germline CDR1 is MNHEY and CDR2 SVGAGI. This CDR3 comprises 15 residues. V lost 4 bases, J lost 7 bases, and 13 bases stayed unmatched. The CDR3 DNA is TGTGCCAGCAGTTCACTAGGCACAGGGGCAGGGGAGCAGTACTTC. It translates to CASSSLGTGAGEQYF.

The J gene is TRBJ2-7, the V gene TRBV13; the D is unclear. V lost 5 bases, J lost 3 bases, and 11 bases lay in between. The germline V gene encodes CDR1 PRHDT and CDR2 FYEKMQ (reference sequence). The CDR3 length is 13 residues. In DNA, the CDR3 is TGTGCCAGCAGCCCCCGGCGGAACTACGAGCAGTACTTC. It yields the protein CASSPRRNYEQYF.

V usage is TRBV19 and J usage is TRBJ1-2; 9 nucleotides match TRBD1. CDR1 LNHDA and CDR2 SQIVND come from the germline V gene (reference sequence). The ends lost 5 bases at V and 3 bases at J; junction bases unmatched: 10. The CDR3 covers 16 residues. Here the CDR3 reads CASSARPGTGHYGYTF. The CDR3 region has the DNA TGTGCCAGTAGTGCCCGACCCGGGACAGGGCACTATGGCTACACCTTC.

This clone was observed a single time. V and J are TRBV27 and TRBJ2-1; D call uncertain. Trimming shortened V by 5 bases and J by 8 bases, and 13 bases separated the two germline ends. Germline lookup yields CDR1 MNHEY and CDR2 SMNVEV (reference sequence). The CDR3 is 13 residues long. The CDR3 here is CASSPRRGHEQFF. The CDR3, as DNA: TGTGCCAGCAGTCCCCGACGCGGCCATGAGCAGTTCTTC.